This T cell receptor (beta chain) originates from a study of blood T cell repertoires in COVID-19 (dated by TCRdb to 2018 to 2020). A note on the overall study: The collaborator samples originated in the United States, Italy and Spain and spanned the acute and convalescent phases of COVID-19. The prospective study material was composed of cDNA or gDNA derived from T cells, B-cell-depleted T cells, or PBMCs. Subjects who had been exposed to COVID-19, were actively infected with it, or had recovered from it provided the deeply sampled blood TCRbeta repertoires that made up the dataset. The repertoires were released in a freely available public database intended as a resource for research on the immune response to SARS-CoV-2. The samples were drawn from the first 160 participants of the ongoing ImmuneRACE study and from 950 to 1,500 subjects provided by 6 global collaborators. A de-identified subject ID, COVID-19 status, age in years and sex were almost always included in the sample metadata. Where HLA class I and class II types were available, the types were taken from metadata supplied by the sample provider, not from assay-based typing.

One collaborating source in Seattle enrolled patients during active infection and followed them longitudinally through the course of disease. Each collaborating institution followed its own protocols to collect whole blood in K2EDTA tubes. For TCRbeta analysis, collaborators shipped samples in one of three forms: frozen whole blood, isolated PBMCs, or DNA extracted from either of those sample types. TCRbeta CDR3 regions were amplified from genomic DNA by means of the immunoSEQ Assay, a bias-controlled multiplex PCR. The source study handled its data this way. The number of nucleated cells in each sample was estimated by amplification of reference gene primers within the assay. To quantify the absolute abundance of each unique TCRbeta CDR3 rearrangement, sequence reads were collapsed and filtered. For each sample, productive Simpson clonality was calculated by taking the square root of Simpson's diversity index across productive rearrangements. Held by TCRdb, this immuneACCESS table contains in-frame sequences only and omits some clones. Under half of the omission traces to an unresolved V gene where checked; the cause of the rest is unknown. V, J and clone size derive from that table, while D and trimming were established from the DNA sequence. This sample gives approximately 260,000 clones in total; about 90% of them show up just once. The biggest ten clones account for under 2.5% of the sample.

Turning to this clone: It has no known antigen specificity. Per-nucleotide qualities are absent, and no much larger clonotype sits a single base away.

Here V drops 6 bases and J drops 2 bases, and the junction holds 5 bases not matched to any gene. The CDR1 and CDR2 encoded by the germline V gene are MNHEY and SVGAGI. From its cysteine to its phenylalanine, the CDR3 spans 14 amino acids. Of all the DNA, just the CDR3 is kept, 42 bases in frame from base 1. Broad study findings and their caveats: The quantity of clinical and demographic metadata differed by source and by participant and was supplied without curation.

The sequence was obtained from a woman aged 60 to 75 with COVID-19, enrolled during active disease. Rearrangement joined TRBV6-5 to TRBJ1-1, and 8 bases in between align with TRBD1. Sequences were obtained from peripheral blood. The CDR3 region: CASRLTGVNTEAFF. Read as DNA, the sequence is TGTGCCAGCAGATTGACAGGGGTAAACACTGAAGCTTTCTTT.